This T cell receptor beta chain was recovered during a study of read filtering for tumor transcriptome and immune sequencing. Study summary: By R-ISS, stages I, II and III held approximately 8, 17 and 7 patients.

Many counts were recorded for this clonotype. No antigen is known for it. Sampling of bone marrow took place during active disease in every patient. This library used around 400 ng RNA and molecular barcoded adaptors spanning alpha/delta and beta/gamma chains. Each CDR3 protein gets one entry after TCRdb re-called the reads with MiXCR. The table has around 58,000 distinct CDR3 sequences, 14% seen once; the top ten hold around 45%. General study results and limits: IR-seq and RNA-seq agreed better without single-read clonotypes. RNA-seq captured clonotypes less deeply and reliably than IR-seq.

The CDR3 is made up of 14 amino acids. The J segment lost 2 bases and the V segment lost 4 bases, leaving 5 bases of the junction unmatched. CDR1 and CDR2 (germline): DFQATT, SNEGSKA (reference sequence). The chain employs TRBV20-1 and TRBJ2-1, with TRBD2 matching 7 bases. Sequenced sample: a population of CD138-negative cells sorted from bone marrow. The TCR originated in a donor over 35 with multiple myeloma. The DNA of the CDR3 is TGCAGTGCTAAGACTAGCAGAACCTACAATGAGCAGTTCTTC. Translation gives CSAKTSRTYNEQFF.